These T cell receptor beta chains were read from a single sample in a study of blood T cell repertoires in COVID-19. Here immunoSEQ multiplex PCR was the method, and the copy in TCRdb shows in-frame clones only, minus some. The sample holds about 480,000 clones, about 85% seen once. Sample: PBMCs or T cells enriched from blood (not recorded which). These receptors came from a woman aged 18-29 years with acute COVID-19. Each CDR3 is given without its conserved first and last residue. Fields, in order: D gene, V gene, CDR3 protein. The D gene is left open where the match is weak.

.	TRBV5-1	ASSLDPGVTEAF
.	TRBV11-2	ASSLDGGSAAEQY
.	TRBV5-6	ASSSRDIGKNTEAF
TRBD2	TRBV7-9	ASSLGGLASYEQY
TRBD1	TRBV28	ASSLYQTGTAPYEQY
.	TRBV3-1/TRBV3-2	ASTDGLINSGANVLT
.	TRBV4-2	ASSQVQDGPYEQY
TRBD2	TRBV28	ASSFRLRTRWGTDTQY
.	TRBV19	ASSRGGEVEEQY
.	TRBV4-1	ASSQAGLGNTIY
TRBD2	TRBV5-1	ASSTSGRGTDTQY
TRBD1	TRBV6-5	ASSYGSRGDYGYT